These 32 T cell receptor beta chains were all obtained from the same sample, sequenced in a study of blood T cell repertoires in COVID-19. The repertoire was sequenced with immunoSEQ multiplex PCR; TCRdb's copy has only in-frame clones and lacks some. The table lists approximately 220,000 clones, around 83% of them singletons. Specimen: peripheral blood. The receptor set was obtained from a man aged 50-59 years who had recovered from COVID-19.

The chain couples TRBV6-5 to TRBJ1-5; 8 bases are a match to TRBD1. This CDR3 is built from 14 residues. V dropped 6 bases and J dropped 7; count of bases not matched to a gene: 8. Germline V gene data show CDR1 as MNHEY and CDR2 as SVGAGI. The CDR3 loop reads CASRPDRGKQPQHF. The DNA for the CDR3 is TGTGCCAGCAGGCCTGACAGGGGTAAGCAGCCCCAGCATTTT.

This clone was seen just once. The rearrangement joins TRBV5-1 to TRBJ2-7; 8 bases agree with TRBD2. CDR1 is SGHRS, CDR2 YFSETQ, per germline. With V trimmed by 7 bases and J by 0 bases, 6 bases remained unmatched. The CDR3 totals 14 residues. Here the CDR3 reads CASAGREASYEQYF. CDR3 DNA sequence: TGCGCCAGCGCCGGGCGGGAGGCCTCCTACGAGCAGTACTTC.

The genes are TRBV2 and TRBJ1-2, with D tentatively TRBD1 (6 bases). The CDR3 consists of 14 residues. Germline V CDR1 and CDR2: SNHLY, FYNNEI. Trimming stripped 2 bases from V and 4 bases from J, with 11 bases between. CDR3 coding DNA: TGTGCCAGCAGTGAACAGGGGTCTATCTATGGCTACACCTTC. Residues: CASSEQGSIYGYTF.

The rearrangement joins TRBV25-1 to TRBJ2-7; 7 bases match TRBD2. Germline CDR1 reads MGHDK; CDR2 reads SYGVNS. After removal of 4 bases from V and 6 bases from J, the junction contained 0 bases not matched to a gene. This CDR3 spans 11 amino acids. This chain's CDR3 is CASSGGGEQYF. As DNA, the CDR3 is TGTGCCAGCAGTGGGGGGGGCGAGCAGTACTTC.

The rearrangement uses TRBV28 and TRBJ2-7; weak D call: TRBD1 (6 bases). Per the germline V gene, CDR1 is MDHEN and CDR2 is SYDVKM. Between the trimmed V and J ends, which lost 4 bases and 2 bases, there was a span of 15 bases. The CDR3 is made up of 15 amino acids. The CDR3 loop is CASSSPSGDTYEQYF. CDR3 nucleotide sequence: TGTGCCAGCAGTTCCCCGTCAGGGGATACCTACGAGCAGTACTTC.

This clone has only a few counts. The V gene is TRBV7-9, the J gene TRBJ2-3; maybe TRBD1 (5 bases). Germline V CDR1 and CDR2: SEHNR, FQNEAQ (reference sequence). The V end lost 5 bases, the J end lost 2 bases, and 14 bases lay between the germline ends. This CDR3 is 15 amino acids long. The CDR3, as DNA: TGTGCCAGCAGCCGCTCCGCAGGGATCACAGATACGCAGTATTTT. Translating it yields CASSRSAGITDTQYF.

This clone turned up a few times. The J gene is TRBJ1-2, the V gene TRBV28, with 9 bases lining up with TRBD1. The CDR3 is made up of 14 amino acids. Germline values: CDR1 MDHEN, CDR2 SYDVKM. Trimming cost V 3 bases and J 7 bases; bases outside gene matches: 6. CDR3 nucleotides: TGTGCCAGCAGTTTCGGGGACAGGGTTAGTGGCTACACCTTC. Its translation: CASSFGDRVSGYTF.

V and J are TRBV6-4 and TRBJ2-1; 9 bases line up with TRBD1. J was trimmed by 1 base and V by 9 bases; bases with no gene match: 7. The CDR3 consists of 15 residues. Germline loops: CDR1 MRHNA, CDR2 SNTAGT. The CDR3 DNA is TGTGCCAGTGCGCCTGGGACAGGGTCCTACAATGAGCAGTTCTTC. Its translation: CASAPGTGSYNEQFF.

The chain joins TRBV28 to TRBJ1-3; TRBD1 is a possible D gene (6 bases). This CDR3 has 14 amino acids. Trimming removed 3 bases from V and 3 bases from J, with 9 bases in between. Looked up from germline, CDR1 is MDHEN and CDR2 is SYDVKM. In DNA form, the CDR3 reads TGTGCCAGCAGTTTTCTCAGGGGTGGAAACACCATATATTTT. Translated, it gives CASSFLRGGNTIYF.

The chain uses TRBV27 and TRBJ1-5; D may be TRBD1 (6 bases). There are 18 residues in the CDR3. Between the trimmed V and J ends, which lost 7 bases and 0 bases, there was a span of 22 bases. Germline loops: CDR1 MNHEY, CDR2 SMNVEV (reference sequence). In nucleotides, the CDR3 is TGTGCCAGCACCATCTCGGCTGACAGGATCATTAGCAATCAGCCCCAGCATTTT. Translation: CASTISADRIISNQPQHF.

V usage is TRBV5-5 and J usage is TRBJ2-2; perhaps TRBD1 as D (6 bases). V was pared by 4 bases and J by 1 base, with 11 bases between. The germline V gene encodes CDR1 SGHKS and CDR2 YYEKEE (reference sequence). The CDR3 sequence is 15 residues long. The CDR3 DNA reads as TGTGCCAGCAGCCGCTGGACAGTGAACACCGGGGAGCTGTTTTTT. It codes for CASSRWTVNTGELFF.

The genes are TRBV7-9 and TRBJ1-5; D unresolved. Germline V gene lookup returns CDR1 SEHNR and CDR2 FQNEAQ (reference sequence). Deletions cut 1 base from V and 5 bases from J, with 6 bases between. CDR3 length: 13 residues. The CDR3 sequence: CASSLGGDQPQHF. The CDR3 DNA reads as TGTGCCAGCAGCTTAGGGGGAGATCAGCCCCAGCATTTT.

The chain employs TRBV21-1 and TRBJ1-1. TRBV21-1 has pseudogene status. The CDR3 has 14 amino acids. DNA for the CDR3: TGTGCCAGCAGCAAATACGAGGGGAACACTGAAGCTTTCTTT. It is translated as CASSKYEGNTEAFF.

The chain couples TRBV7-9 to TRBJ2-3, with 10 bases lining up with TRBD2. The CDR3 loop spans 15 amino acids. V lost 5 bases, J lost 1 base, and 3 bases stayed unmatched. Looked up from germline, CDR1 is SEHNR and CDR2 is FQNEAQ (reference sequence). CDR3 sequence reads: CASSKTSGRTDTQYF. The CDR3 DNA reads TGTGCCAGCAGCAAGACTAGCGGGCGCACAGATACGCAGTATTTT.

The V and J genes are TRBV19 and TRBJ2-1, with D perhaps TRBD1 (6 bases). This CDR3 spans 14 amino acids. V was shortened by 9 bases and J by 4 bases, with 16 bases between the two germline ends. CDR1 and CDR2 (germline): LNHDA, SQIVND (reference sequence). Written as DNA, the CDR3 is TGTGCCAGCCAGGGGTGGGAAGCATACAATGAGCAGTTCTTC. Protein sequence: CASQGWEAYNEQFF.

The chain uses TRBV6-5 and TRBJ1-6, with D perhaps TRBD1 (6 bases). Germline assignment: CDR1 MNHEY and CDR2 SVGAGI. CDR3 length: 13 amino acids. The ends were cut back, 6 bases at V and 14 bases at J, with 17 bases in the middle. The CDR3 coding sequence is TGTGCCAGCAGACCCACAGGGAGAGTCTCCCTCCACTTT. This translates into CASRPTGRVSLHF.

The chain is built from TRBV27 and TRBJ1-6, with TRBD1 as a possible D gene (5 bases). Trimming pared 8 bases from V and 1 base from J, leaving 15 bases between. The CDR3 consists of 16 residues. CDR1 and CDR2 (germline): MNHEY, SMNVEV (reference sequence). CDR3 amino acids: CASSPGGRSYNSPLHF. Written as DNA, the CDR3 is TGTGCCAGCTCCCCTGGGGGGAGGTCCTATAATTCACCCCTCCACTTT.

V usage is TRBV7-2 and J usage is TRBJ2-6, with D possibly being TRBD2 (5 bases). The V gene's germline CDR1 is SGHTA and CDR2 FQGNSA. Trimming took 5 bases from V and 2 from J, leaving 7 bases between them. CDR3 length: 14 amino acids. DNA for the CDR3: TGTGCCAGCAGCCGGGGAGCTGGGGCCAACGTCCTGACTTTC. Its protein product is CASSRGAGANVLTF.

The chain has TRBV2 and TRBJ2-5; 8 nucleotides agree with TRBD1. V was pared by 8 bases and J by 5 bases, with 7 bases of the junction left unmatched. CDR3 length equals 13 residues. The germline V gene has CDR1 SNHLY and CDR2 FYNNEI. CDR3 region: CASGRTGLETQYF. The CDR3 DNA follows: TGTGCCAGCGGGCGGACAGGGCTGGAGACCCAGTACTTC. The complete variable domain, with remaining parts taken from reference TRBV2 and TRBJ2-5, reads EPEVTQTPSHQVTQMGQEVILRCVPISNHLYFYWYRQILGQKVEFLVSFYNNEISEKSEIFDDQFSVERPDGSNFTLKIRSTKLEDSAMYFCASGRTGLETQYFGPGTRLLVL.

CDR3 in amino acids: CATSRDVVDTQYF. The CDR3 nucleotides read TGTGCCACCAGCAGAGATGTCGTAGATACGCAGTATTTT. J is TRBJ2-3 and V is TRBV15; D remains ambiguous. V was cut by 0 bases and J by 5 bases, with 6 bases left in between. Germline-derived CDR1 and CDR2 are LNHNV and YYDKDF (reference sequence). This CDR3 region has 13 residues.

The chain uses TRBV24-1 and TRBJ1-2; TRBD1 matches at 7 bases. This CDR3 is built from 13 residues. With 4 bases clipped from V and 8 bases from J, the junction kept 6 bases outside the gene matches. CDR1 is KGHDR, CDR2 SFDVKD, per germline. The CDR3 nucleotides are TGTGCCACCAGTGAAAGAGGGGGCGAAGGCTACACCTTC. This gives the protein CATSERGGEGYTF.

This rearrangement joins TRBV19 to TRBJ2-7; D uncertain. This CDR3 has 14 residues. Germline-derived CDR1 and CDR2 are LNHDA and SQIVND (reference sequence). Deletions cut 4 bases from V and 0 bases from J, with 10 bases between. CDR3 DNA sequence: TGTGCCAGTAGTACAGGTTATTCCTCCTACGAGCAGTACTTC. Translated, it gives CASSTGYSSYEQYF.

The chain is built from TRBV28 and TRBJ2-5, with a possible D match to TRBD2 (6 bases). Germline CDR1 reads MDHEN; CDR2 reads SYDVKM. The V gene lost 4 bases and the J gene lost 6 bases, with 21 bases spanning the gap. The CDR3 has 16 residues. The CDR3: CASSSRLRGTLKTQYF. CDR3 DNA: TGTGCCAGCAGTTCCAGGTTGCGGGGCACTTTGAAGACCCAGTACTTC.

V and J are TRBV28 and TRBJ2-7; weak D call: TRBD2 (6 bases). Germline values: CDR1 MDHEN, CDR2 SYDVKM. Trimming stripped 3 bases from V and 6 bases from J, with 24 bases between. The CDR3 is made up of 17 amino acids. The CDR3 bases are TGTGCCAGCAGTTTCTTTAGTGGGCTCGCGGAGGGCCGCGAGCAGTACTTC. This codes for CASSFFSGLAEGREQYF.

The sample holds one count of this clone. The chain couples TRBV6-5 to TRBJ2-3, with 9 bases aligning to TRBD1. Per the germline V gene, CDR1 is MNHEY and CDR2 is SVGAGI. The J segment lost 6 bases and the V segment lost 6 bases, leaving 7 bases of the junction unmatched. This CDR3 is built from 14 residues. CDR3 sequence reads: CASRLQGAGDTQYF. The DNA of the CDR3 is TGTGCCAGCAGATTACAGGGGGCAGGTGATACGCAGTATTTT.

The chain links TRBV7-2 to TRBJ1-1; unclear D gene. Trimming removed 1 base from V and 10 bases from J, with 13 bases in between. Per the germline V gene, CDR1 is SGHTA and CDR2 is FQGNSA. The CDR3 has 13 amino acids. The CDR3 bases are TGTGCCAGCAGCTTAGTAGGACCGGGAAGAGCTTTCTTT. Its protein product is CASSLVGPGRAFF.

The chain employs TRBV24-1 and TRBJ2-4, with D possibly being TRBD2 (6 bases). Germline V gene lookup returns CDR1 KGHDR and CDR2 SFDVKD. V gave up 3 bases and J gave up 8 bases, with 13 bases separating them. The CDR3 has 14 residues. CDR3 residues: CATSDPRQRDIQYF. In DNA, the CDR3 is TGTGCCACCAGTGATCCGCGACAGCGGGACATTCAGTACTTC.

A single count supports this clone. The chain links TRBV4-1 to TRBJ2-5; D ambiguous. V lost 1 base and J lost 1, with 7 bases in between. CDR3 length equals 14 residues. Per germline, CDR1 MGHRA and CDR2 YSYEKL. The CDR3 reads CASSQGSLQETQYF. DNA for the CDR3: TGCGCCAGCAGCCAAGGCAGTCTCCAAGAGACCCAGTACTTC.

The rearrangement uses TRBV19 and TRBJ2-1, with TRBD2 identical over 11 bases. This CDR3 contains 16 residues. V gave up 5 bases and J gave up 7 bases; unmatched junction bases: 10. In germline, CDR1 is LNHDA, CDR2 SQIVND (reference sequence). The CDR3 sequence: CASSPIAGGPLNEQFF. CDR3 nucleotides: TGTGCCAGTAGTCCGATAGCGGGAGGGCCGTTGAATGAGCAGTTCTTC.

This chain connects TRBV5-1 to TRBJ2-2; no reliable D call. The CDR3 is 14 amino acids. Per the germline V gene, CDR1 is SGHRS and CDR2 is YFSETQ. Trimming took 8 bases from V and 3 from J, leaving 14 bases between them. CDR3 bases: TGCGCCAGTTCCCCTACCCCGGACACCGGGGAGCTGTTTTTT. It is translated as CASSPTPDTGELFF.

The J gene is TRBJ2-1, the V gene TRBV12-5; 8 bases agree with TRBD2. There are 16 residues in the CDR3. Germline CDR1 is LGHNT and CDR2 is FRNRAP. V was pared by 1 base and J by 1 base, with 3 bases of the junction left unmatched. The CDR3 nucleotides read TGTGCTAGTGGTTTGGCCCCTAGCGGGTCCTACAATGAGCAGTTCTTC. Its protein is CASGLAPSGSYNEQFF.

This rearrangement joins TRBV7-2 to TRBJ2-3; D possibly corresponds to TRBD2 (6 bases). Looked up from germline, CDR1 is SGHTA and CDR2 is FQGNSA. CDR3 size: 15 residues. V lost 3 bases and J lost 5, with 15 bases in between. The chain's CDR3 is CASSFAGFLGDTQYF. As DNA, the CDR3 is TGTGCCAGCAGCTTCGCGGGATTCCTTGGAGATACGCAGTATTTT.